This TCR beta chain stems from a study of human T cells and chemical hapten exposure. Study-level background: Doses of diphenylcyclopropenone went to the patients' scalps weekly throughout the approximately 22-week study.

TCRdb reprocessed the RACE reads with MiXCR, giving one entry per CDR3 protein. The table includes about 160,000 distinct CDR3 sequences, roughly 25% detected once. Time point specified: patch test 3, about 24 weeks after DPC sensitization. Documented treatment: therapeutic diphenylcyclopropenone sensitization with weekly scalp DPC. Suited to DPC and affected by alopecia, the donors ranged from 18 to 70 years old. Total RNA was isolated from whole blood that had not been fractionated. CDR3 length equals 13 residues. Germline V lookup: CDR1 DFQATT, CDR2 SNEGSKA (reference sequence). Whole-study findings and limits: As the donors had alopecia, their immune response may differ from healthy people's.

There are a few counts of this clonotype. Its specificity is unknown. The junction shows a germline mismatch at one end, possibly a read error. The genes are TRBV20-1 and TRBJ1-1; 7 bases are a match to TRBD1. The sequence derives from a woman aged 18 to 35 with alopecia areata. Some clones in this sample may be carry-over from other donors' samples. The sequencing used whole blood, collected in connection with sensitization to the hapten diphenylcyclopropenone (DPC). CDR3 nucleotide sequence: TGCAGTGCTGGAGAGGGGGCGTACACTGAAGCTTTCTTT. As protein: CSAGEGAYTEAFF.